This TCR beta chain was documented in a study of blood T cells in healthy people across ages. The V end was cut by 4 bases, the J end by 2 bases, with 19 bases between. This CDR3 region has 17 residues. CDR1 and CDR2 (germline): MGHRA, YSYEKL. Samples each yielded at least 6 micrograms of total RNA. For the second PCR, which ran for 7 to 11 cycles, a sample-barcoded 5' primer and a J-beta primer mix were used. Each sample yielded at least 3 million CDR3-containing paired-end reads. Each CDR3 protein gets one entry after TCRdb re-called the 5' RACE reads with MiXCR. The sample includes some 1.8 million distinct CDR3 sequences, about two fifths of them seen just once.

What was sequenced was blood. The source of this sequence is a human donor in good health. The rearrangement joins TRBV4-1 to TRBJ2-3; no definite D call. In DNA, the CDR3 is TGCGCCAGCAGCCTCGGACCTTTGGGCTCCCACACAGATACGCAGTATTTT. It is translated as CASSLGPLGSHTDTQYF.